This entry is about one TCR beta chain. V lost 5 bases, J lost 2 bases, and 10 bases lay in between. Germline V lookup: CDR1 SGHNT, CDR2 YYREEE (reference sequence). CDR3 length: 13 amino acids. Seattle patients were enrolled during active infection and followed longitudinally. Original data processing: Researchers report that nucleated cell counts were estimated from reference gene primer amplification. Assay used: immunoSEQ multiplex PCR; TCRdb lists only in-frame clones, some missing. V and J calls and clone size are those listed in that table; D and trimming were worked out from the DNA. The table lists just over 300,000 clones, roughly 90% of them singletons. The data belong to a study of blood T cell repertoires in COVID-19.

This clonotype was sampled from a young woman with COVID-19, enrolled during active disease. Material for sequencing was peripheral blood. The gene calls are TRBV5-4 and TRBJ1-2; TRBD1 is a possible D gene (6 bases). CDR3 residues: CASRPGQNYGYTF. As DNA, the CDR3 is TGTGCCAGCAGACCGGGACAAAACTATGGCTACACCTTC.